The 21 T cell receptor beta chains presented below share a single source sample, sequenced in a study of blood T cell repertoires in COVID-19. Data came from immunoSEQ multiplex PCR; TCRdb stores just in-frame clones and leaves some out. The table has fewer than 200,000 clones, roughly nine tenths seen once. The specimen sequenced was peripheral blood. Source of these receptors: a man aged 18 to 29 who had recovered from COVID-19.

The chain carries TRBV7-9 and TRBJ2-3; 11 bases map to TRBD2. The V segment lost 4 bases and the J segment 2 bases; nucleotides outside the gene matches: 5. CDR3 length equals 16 residues. CDR1 and CDR2 (germline): SEHNR, FQNEAQ (reference sequence). The CDR3 reads CASSSRLAGYTDTQYF. The CDR3 DNA is TGTGCCAGCAGCTCTCGACTAGCGGGGTACACAGATACGCAGTATTTT.

The rearrangement links TRBV12-2 to TRBJ2-7; no check of the table's D call, TRBD2, against the DNA was made. TRBV12-2 is annotated as a pseudogene. CDR3 size: 18 residues. CDR3: CASRSSSPGLAGEDEQYF. As DNA, the CDR3 is TGTGCAAGTCGCTCTAGCAGCCCCGGACTAGCGGGAGAAGACGAGCAGTACTTC.

The chain couples TRBV7-3 to TRBJ2-7; possible D gene TRBD1, 6 bases. Germline loops: CDR1 SGHTA, CDR2 FQGTGA. The CDR3 runs 14 residues. The V end was cut by 5 bases, the J end by 9 bases, with 20 bases between. The CDR3 loop is CASSVVRDTLWQYF. DNA of the CDR3: TGTGCCAGCAGCGTCGTCCGGGACACCCTTTGGCAGTACTTC. Based on the CDR3 plus reference TRBV7-3 and TRBJ2-7, the full variable domain is GAGVSQTPSNKVTEKGKYVELRCDPISGHTALYWYRQSLGQGPEFLIYFQGTGAADDSGLPNDRFFAVRPEGSVSTLKIQRTERGDSAVYLCASSVVRDTLWQYFGPGTRLTVT.

In the case of this clone: One junction end disagrees with the germline gene, perhaps due to a read error. The chain has TRBV7-7 and TRBJ2-1; 7 nucleotides align to TRBD2. Germline V CDR1 and CDR2: SSHAT, FNYEAQ (reference sequence). CDR3 length: 17 amino acids. In DNA, the CDR3 is TGTGCTAGCAGCCAAAATCCCCTGGCGGGAGTTTACAATGAGCAGTTCTTC. Translation: CASSQNPLAGVYNEQFF.

The chain uses TRBV30 and TRBJ1-5; D uncertain. V was clipped by 3 bases and J by 7 bases, with 13 bases between them. The germline gives CDR1 GTSNPN, CDR2 SVGIG (reference sequence). This CDR3 region has 13 residues. The CDR3 DNA is TGTGCCTGGAGCGGCAGCCTAGGACAGCCCCAGCATTTT. Translating gives CAWSGSLGQPQHF.

V gene TRBV6-5 combines with J gene TRBJ1-1; perhaps TRBD1 as D (6 bases). Germline V CDR1 and CDR2: MNHEY, SVGAGI. V shed 5 bases and J shed 4 bases, with 14 bases lying between them. The length of the CDR3 is 14 residues. The CDR3 here is CASSPQGFSTEAFF. CDR3 bases: TGTGCCAGCAGTCCCCAGGGGTTTAGCACTGAAGCTTTCTTT.

The chain recombines TRBV15 with TRBJ2-1; 7 nucleotides line up with TRBD2. The CDR3 runs to 17 residues. J lost 5 bases, V lost 0 bases, and 10 bases had no gene match. In germline, CDR1 is LNHNV, CDR2 YYDKDF (reference sequence). The CDR3 sequence: CATSRDRDASGNNEQFF. Written as DNA, the CDR3 is TGTGCCACCAGCAGAGACAGGGACGCTAGCGGAAACAATGAGCAGTTCTTC. The full variable domain, with the rest looked up from reference TRBV15 and TRBJ2-1, is DAMVIQNPRYQVTQFGKPVTLSCSQTLNHNVMYWYQQKSSQAPKLLFHYYDKDFNNEADTPDNFQSRRPNTSFCFLDIRSPGLGDTAMYLCATSRDRDASGNNEQFFGPGTRLTVL.

This chain connects TRBV4-1 to TRBJ2-1; tentative D call: TRBD2 (6 bases). The length of the CDR3 is 17 residues. Trimming cost V 1 base and J 4 bases, with 17 bases left between them. CDR1 MGHRA and CDR2 YSYEKL come from the germline V gene. The CDR3 protein is CASSQVVGETRYNEQFF. The CDR3 DNA reads TGCGCCAGCAGCCAAGTAGTAGGGGAGACTAGGTACAATGAGCAGTTCTTC.

The chain joins TRBV10-3 to TRBJ1-1; D remains unclear. The germline V gene has CDR1 ENHRY and CDR2 SYGVKD. The CDR3 covers 16 residues. Trimming cost V 6 bases and J 0 bases, with 17 bases left between them. CDR3 loop: CAIRTSFGNMNTEAFF. In nucleotides, the CDR3 is TGTGCCATCAGGACGTCGTTCGGGAACATGAACACTGAAGCTTTCTTT.

The chain combines TRBV7-2 with TRBJ2-3, with D perhaps matching TRBD2 (6 bases). Per germline, CDR1 SGHTA and CDR2 FQGNSA. The CDR3 extends over 14 amino acids. V lost 5 bases and J lost 0, with 9 bases in between. The CDR3 bases are TGTGCCAGCAGCGAAAGCGGGAGCACAGATACGCAGTATTTT. This gives the protein CASSESGSTDTQYF. The full variable domain, completed using reference TRBV7-2 and TRBJ2-3, is GAGVSQSPSNKVTEKGKDVELRCDPISGHTALYWYRQSLGQGLEFLIYFQGNSAPDKSGLPSDRFSAERTGGSVSTLTIQRTQQEDSAVYLCASSESGSTDTQYFGPGTRLTVL.

The chain carries TRBV3-1 (or the pseudogene TRBV3-2) and TRBJ1-1, with 7 bases identical to TRBD1. The CDR3 runs 14 residues. V lost 3 bases to trimming and J lost 6 bases; unmatched junction nucleotides: 7. The germline V gene has CDR1 LGHDT and CDR2 YNNKEL (reference sequence). The CDR3 coding sequence is TGTGCCAGCAGCCACTTGCAAAGGGGGCCTGAAGCTTTCTTT. It translates to CASSHLQRGPEAFF.

The CDR3 DNA follows: TGTGCCAGTAGTATCGGTCCAGGGCCTAGCACAGATACGCAGTATTTT. It encodes CASSIGPGPSTDTQYF. V and J are TRBV19 and TRBJ2-3, with TRBD1 as a possible D gene (5 bases). The V end lost 3 bases, the J end lost 0 bases, and 13 bases lay between the germline ends. Germline V gene sequence: CDR1 LNHDA, CDR2 SQIVND (reference sequence). This CDR3 comprises 16 residues.

Here the CDR3 DNA reads TGTGCCTGGAACCCTCCCCCCAGGGAGGCCTCAAAGCAGTACTTC. Amino acid sequence: CAWNPPPREASKQYF. The chain carries TRBV30 and TRBJ2-7; tentatively, D is TRBD2 (6 bases). V was cut by 4 bases and J by 8 bases, with 24 bases left in between. The CDR3 is made up of 15 amino acids. CDR1 and CDR2 from the germline V gene are GTSNPN and SVGIG (reference sequence).

CDR3 sequence: CASSQDPAGGAQIGNYGYTF. CDR3 bases: TGTGCCAGCAGCCAAGACCCGGCCGGGGGGGCGCAGATCGGTAACTATGGCTACACCTTC. J is TRBJ1-2 and V is TRBV4-2; possible D gene TRBD1, 6 bases. Deletions cut 0 bases from V and 1 base from J, with 24 bases between. Germline CDR1 LGHNA, CDR2 YNFKEQ. The CDR3 covers 20 residues.

The chain is built from TRBV7-6 and TRBJ2-3; maybe TRBD2 (6 bases). The germline V and J ends were trimmed by 5 bases and 5 bases, with 11 bases remaining between them. Germline-derived CDR1 and CDR2 are SGHVS and FNYEAQ. The CDR3 extends over 13 amino acids. Written as DNA, the CDR3 is TGTGCCAGCAGCCCACCGGGGGAAGATACGCAGTATTTT. It specifies CASSPPGEDTQYF.

The chain carries TRBV10-3 and TRBJ2-7, with unresolved D. This CDR3 has 14 amino acids. Trimming cost V 3 bases and J 2 bases, with 11 bases left between them. Germline lookup yields CDR1 ENHRY and CDR2 SYGVKD. CDR3 DNA sequence: TGTGCCATCAGTGAATCGGTGATTACCTACGAGCAGTACTTC. Protein sequence: CAISESVITYEQYF.

V and J are TRBV3-1 (or the pseudogene TRBV3-2) and TRBJ2-2; unclear D gene. Trimming shortened V by 4 bases and J by 4 bases, and 13 bases separated the two germline ends. This CDR3 is 15 amino acids long. The germline gives CDR1 LGHDT, CDR2 YNNKEL (reference sequence). CDR3 nucleotide sequence: TGTGCCAGCAGCCGTCAGGTGACCCTCACCGGGGAGCTGTTTTTT. Encoded protein: CASSRQVTLTGELFF.

V usage is TRBV19 and J usage is TRBJ1-5; the D is unclear. Trimming removed 8 bases from V and 4 bases from J, with 12 bases in between. Germline V gene lookup returns CDR1 LNHDA and CDR2 SQIVND (reference sequence). The CDR3 is 13 amino acids. Written as DNA, the CDR3 is TGTGCCAGTCGGGAACGGGAGAATCAGCCCCAGCATTTT. Translation: CASRERENQPQHF.

The rearrangement joins TRBV11-2 to TRBJ1-2; unclear D gene. Between the trimmed V and J ends, which lost 5 bases and 2 bases, there was a span of 15 bases. CDR3 length: 15 amino acids. Germline V lookup: CDR1 SGHAT, CDR2 FQNNGV. CDR3 sequence reads: CASSQSPQRNYGYTF. The DNA for the CDR3 is TGTGCCAGCAGCCAGTCCCCCCAGAGGAACTATGGCTACACCTTC.

The J gene is TRBJ2-3, the V gene TRBV29-1; 11 bases align to TRBD2. This CDR3 is built from 18 residues. J lost 3 bases, V lost 0 bases, and 11 bases had no gene match. Germline V gives CDR1 SQVTM, CDR2 ANQGSEA. The CDR3 region is CSVEDAGYSGRATDTQYF. In DNA form, the CDR3 reads TGCAGCGTTGAAGACGCAGGGTATAGCGGGAGGGCGACAGATACGCAGTATTTT.

V usage is TRBV3-1 (or the pseudogene TRBV3-2) and J usage is TRBJ2-2; D is possibly TRBD1 (5 bases). The CDR3 consists of 13 residues. Germline CDR1 reads LGHDT; CDR2 reads YNNKEL (reference sequence). The V gene lost 2 bases and the J gene lost 7 bases, with 8 bases spanning the gap. CDR3 region: CASSQQGHGELFF. CDR3 DNA sequence: TGTGCCAGCAGCCAACAGGGTCACGGGGAGCTGTTTTTT.